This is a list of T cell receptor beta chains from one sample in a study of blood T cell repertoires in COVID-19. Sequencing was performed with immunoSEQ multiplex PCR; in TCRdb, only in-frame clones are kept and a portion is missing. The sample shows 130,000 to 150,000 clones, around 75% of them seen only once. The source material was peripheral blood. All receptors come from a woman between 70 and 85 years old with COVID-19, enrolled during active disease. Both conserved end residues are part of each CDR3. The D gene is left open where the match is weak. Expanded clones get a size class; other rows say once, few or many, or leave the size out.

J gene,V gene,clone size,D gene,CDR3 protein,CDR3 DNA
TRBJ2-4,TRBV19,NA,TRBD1,CASSLTGDLAKNIQYF,TGTGCCAGTAGCTTAACAGGGGATTTAGCCAAAAACATTCAGTACTTC
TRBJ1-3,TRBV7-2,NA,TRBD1,CASTLAPGQGNTIYF,TGTGCCAGCACCTTAGCCCCGGGACAGGGAAACACCATATATTTT
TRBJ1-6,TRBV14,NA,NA,CASSPGGSSYNSPLHF,TGTGCCAGCAGCCCTGGTGGGAGCTCCTATAATTCACCCCTCCACTTT
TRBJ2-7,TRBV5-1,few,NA,CASSPTYRTASPYEQYF,TGCGCCAGCAGCCCCACTTACCGGACTGCTAGCCCCTACGAGCAGTACTTC
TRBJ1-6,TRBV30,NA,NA,CAWSVPPPGSYNSPLHF,TGTGCCTGGAGTGTACCCCCTCCCGGCTCCTATAATTCACCCCTCCACTTT
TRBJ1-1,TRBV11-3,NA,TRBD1,CASSAKGQGNEAFF,TGTGCCAGCAGCGCCAAAGGACAGGGCAATGAAGCTTTCTTT
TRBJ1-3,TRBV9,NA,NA,CASSKRTGSSGNTIYF,TGTGCCAGCAGCAAACGGACGGGATCCTCTGGAAACACCATATATTTT
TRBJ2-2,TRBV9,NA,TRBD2,CASSVLAGGPSGTGELFF,TGTGCCAGCAGCGTACTAGCGGGGGGGCCCTCAGGAACCGGGGAGCTGTTTTTT
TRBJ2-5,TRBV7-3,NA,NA,CASSSRRGGEETQYF,TGTGCCAGCAGCTCCCGTAGGGGGGGGGAAGAGACCCAGTACTTC
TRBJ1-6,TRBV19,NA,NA,CASSTGSLVNSPLHF,TGTGCCAGCTCCACAGGGTCGCTTGTTAATTCACCCCTCCACTTT
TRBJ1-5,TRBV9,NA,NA,CASSATTNHRRGNQPQHF,TGTGCCAGCAGCGCAACCACGAACCACAGGAGAGGCAATCAGCCCCAGCATTTT
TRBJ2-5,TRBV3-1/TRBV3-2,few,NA,CASSQVARLKRRKYF,TGTGCCAGCAGCCAAGTGGCGCGGTTGAAGCGCCGAAAGTACTTC
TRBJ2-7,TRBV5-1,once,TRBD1,CASSLGAGGLDEQYF,TGCGCCAGCAGCTTAGGTGCAGGGGGCTTGGACGAGCAGTACTTC
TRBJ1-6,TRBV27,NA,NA,CASRGTSGNSPLHF,TGTGCCAGCAGAGGGACATCCGGTAATTCACCCCTCCACTTT
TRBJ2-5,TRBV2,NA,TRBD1,CASRTTGSETQYF,TGTGCCAGCAGAACGACAGGGAGTGAGACCCAGTACTTC
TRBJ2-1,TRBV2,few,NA,CASRFDTGPDEQFF,TGTGCCAGCAGGTTCGACACCGGCCCAGATGAGCAGTTCTTC
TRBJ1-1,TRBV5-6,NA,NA,CASSPTGSGGMNTEAFF,TGTGCCAGCAGCCCCACGGGGTCCGGAGGGATGAACACTGAAGCTTTCTTT
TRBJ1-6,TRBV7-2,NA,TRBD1,CASSSGQGNSPLHF,TGTGCCAGCAGCTCGGGACAGGGCAATTCACCCCTCCACTTT
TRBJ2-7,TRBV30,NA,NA,CAWSGSTYEQYF,TGTGCCTGGAGTGGGTCTACCTACGAGCAGTACTTC
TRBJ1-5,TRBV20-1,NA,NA,CSASPPTVSNQPQHF,TGCAGTGCTAGTCCCCCGACAGTAAGCAATCAGCCCCAGCATTTT
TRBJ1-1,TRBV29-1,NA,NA,CSVDRAGTEAFF,TGCAGCGTTGATAGGGCGGGCACTGAAGCTTTCTTT
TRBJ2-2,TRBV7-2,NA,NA,CASSSNSEYTGELFF,TGTGCCAGCAGCTCGAACAGTGAATACACCGGGGAGCTGTTTTTT
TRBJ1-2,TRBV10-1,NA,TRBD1,CASGGQGVGYTF,TGCGCCAGCGGGGGACAGGGGGTTGGCTACACCTTC
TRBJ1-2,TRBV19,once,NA,CASTRTELGINYGYTF,TGTGCCAGTACCAGGACAGAGCTGGGAATTAACTATGGCTACACCTTC
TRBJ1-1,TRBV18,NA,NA,CASSDTLGTEAFF,TGTGCCAGCTCGGACACGTTGGGCACTGAAGCTTTCTTT
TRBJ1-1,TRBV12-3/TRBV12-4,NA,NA,CATGPAGNTEAFF,TGTGCCACCGGCCCGGCAGGGAACACTGAAGCTTTCTTT
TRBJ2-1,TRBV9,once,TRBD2,CASSVDPSGGVYNEQFF,TGTGCCAGCAGCGTAGACCCGAGCGGGGGAGTCTACAATGAGCAGTTCTTC
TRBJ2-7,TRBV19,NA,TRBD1,CASSIKGQALGEQYF,TGTGCCAGTAGTATTAAGGGACAGGCCCTCGGGGAGCAGTACTTC
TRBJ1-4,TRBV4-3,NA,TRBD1,CASSQGGQGPNEKLFF,TGCGCCAGCAGCCAAGGGGGACAGGGCCCGAATGAAAAACTGTTTTTT
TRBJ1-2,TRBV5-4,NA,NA,CASSLSVGGDGYTF,TGTGCCAGCAGCCTATCCGTGGGAGGGGATGGCTACACCTTC
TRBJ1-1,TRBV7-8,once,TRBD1,CASSLGTGARMNTEAFF,TGTGCCAGCAGCTTAGGAACAGGGGCTCGAATGAACACTGAAGCTTTCTTT
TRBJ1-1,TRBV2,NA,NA,CASTEDSEAFF,TGTGCCAGCACTGAGGACAGTGAAGCTTTCTTT
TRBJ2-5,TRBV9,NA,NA,CASSVGGWQETQYF,TGTGCCAGCAGCGTAGGGGGCTGGCAAGAGACCCAGTACTTC
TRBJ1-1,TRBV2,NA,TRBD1,CASSRDRASEAFF,TGTGCCAGCAGTAGAGACAGGGCGTCTGAAGCTTTCTTT
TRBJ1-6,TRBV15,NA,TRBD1,CATSRATRDSTSTLHF,TGTGCCACCAGCAGAGCTACAAGGGACAGCACCAGCACCCTCCACTTT
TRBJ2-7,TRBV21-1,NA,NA,CASSKGGSSYEQYF,TGTGCCAGCAGCAAAGGTGGCAGTTCCTACGAGCAGTACTTC
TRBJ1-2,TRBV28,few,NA,CASSLTLGGTAYGYTF,TGTGCCAGCAGTTTGACTTTAGGAGGGACGGCCTATGGCTACACCTTC
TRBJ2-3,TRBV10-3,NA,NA,CAISVSGTDTQYF,TGTGCCATCAGTGTTTCCGGCACAGATACGCAGTATTTT
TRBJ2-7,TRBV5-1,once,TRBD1,CASSPWTGNEQYF,TGCGCCAGCAGCCCCTGGACAGGGAACGAGCAGTACTTC
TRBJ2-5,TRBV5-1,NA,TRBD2,CASSLAGLAGVKETQYF,TGCGCCAGCAGCTTGGCCGGACTAGCGGGGGTTAAGGAGACCCAGTACTTC
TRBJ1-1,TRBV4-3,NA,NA,CASSQGAAGDTEAFF,TGCGCCAGCAGCCAAGGCGCGGCAGGGGACACTGAAGCTTTCTTT
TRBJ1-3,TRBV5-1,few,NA,CASSLEVWSRRTRSGNTIYF,TGCGCCAGCAGCTTGGAAGTCTGGTCGCGGAGAACTCGCTCTGGAAACACCATATATTTT
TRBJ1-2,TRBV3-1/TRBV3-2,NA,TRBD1,CASSQESRGFWDYGYTF,TGTGCCAGCAGCCAAGAATCCAGGGGGTTTTGGGACTATGGCTACACCTTC
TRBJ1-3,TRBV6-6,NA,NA,CATQGSYGNTIYF,TGTGCCACCCAGGGGAGTTATGGAAACACCATATATTTT
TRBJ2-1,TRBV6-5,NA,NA,CASSLRLKQGGQFF,TGTGCCAGCAGTCTCCGACTCAAACAAGGGGGGCAGTTCTTC
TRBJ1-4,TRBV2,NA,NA,CASREQGLNEKLFF,TGTGCCAGCAGAGAACAGGGCCTCAATGAAAAACTGTTTTTT
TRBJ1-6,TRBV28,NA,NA,CASSYTGQGNSPLHF,TGTGCCAGCAGCTACACAGGGCAAGGGAATTCACCCCTCCACTTT
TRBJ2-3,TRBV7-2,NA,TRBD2,CASSLEASGGADTQYF,TGTGCCAGCAGCTTAGAGGCGAGCGGGGGGGCAGATACGCAGTATTTT
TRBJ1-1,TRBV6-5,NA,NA,CASSWDLSNTEAFF,TGTGCCAGCAGTTGGGACTTATCGAACACTGAAGCTTTCTTT
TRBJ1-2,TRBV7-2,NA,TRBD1,CASSTRQGDYGYTF,TGTGCCAGCAGCACCAGACAGGGGGACTATGGCTACACCTTC
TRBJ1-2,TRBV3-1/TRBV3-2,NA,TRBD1,CASSPGTGAYGYTF,TGTGCCAGCAGCCCCGGGACAGGAGCCTATGGCTACACCTTC
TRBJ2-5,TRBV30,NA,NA,CAWSLKETQYF,TGTGCCTGGAGTTTAAAAGAGACCCAGTACTTC
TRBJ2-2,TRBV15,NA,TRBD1,CATSRANRGAGELFF,TGTGCCACCAGCAGAGCTAACAGGGGGGCCGGGGAGCTGTTTTTT